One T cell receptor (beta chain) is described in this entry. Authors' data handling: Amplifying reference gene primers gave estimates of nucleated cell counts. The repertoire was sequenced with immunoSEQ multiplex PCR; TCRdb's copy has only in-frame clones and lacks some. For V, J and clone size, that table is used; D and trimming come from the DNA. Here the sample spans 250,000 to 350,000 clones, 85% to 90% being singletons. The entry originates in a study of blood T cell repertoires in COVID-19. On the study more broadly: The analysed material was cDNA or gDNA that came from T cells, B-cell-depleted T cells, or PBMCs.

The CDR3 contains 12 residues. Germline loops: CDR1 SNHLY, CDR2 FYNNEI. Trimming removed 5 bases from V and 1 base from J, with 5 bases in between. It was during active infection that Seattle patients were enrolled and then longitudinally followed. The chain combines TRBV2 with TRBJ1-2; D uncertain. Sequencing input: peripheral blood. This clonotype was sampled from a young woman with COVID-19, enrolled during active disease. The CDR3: CASSRDNYGYTF. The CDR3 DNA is TGTGCCAGCAGTCGGGATAACTATGGCTACACCTTC.